A single sample gave rise to the 2 T cell receptor beta chains below, sequenced in a study of blood T cell repertoires in COVID-19 (TCRdb year 2020). The library was generated by the immunoSEQ multiplex PCR assay. This is the immuneACCESS table as TCRdb keeps it, with only in-frame sequences that have V and J called. A part of the clones is gone; compared with another copy, unresolved V genes explain less than half, and the rest is unexplained. The sample data list about 180,000 clones, and approximately 87% of these were observed just once. 20% of the sample is taken by the ten largest. Sequencing was carried out using peripheral blood. The receptors here all came from a man aged 65-85 years with active or convalescent COVID-19.

This clone was seen a handful of times. The CDR3 bases are TGTGCCAGCAGTGAATCTGGTAGGGGTGGCTACACCTTC. It is translated as CASSESGRGGYTF. The chain couples TRBV2 to TRBJ1-2; D is perhaps TRBD1 (5 bases). The CDR3 loop spans 13 amino acids. CDR1 and CDR2 from the germline V gene are SNHLY and FYNNEI. V was cut by 2 bases and J by 7 bases, with 11 bases left in between.

This sequence joins TRBV6-2 or TRBV6-3 and TRBJ1-1; D is possibly TRBD1 (5 bases). Germline V gives CDR1 MNHEY, CDR2 SVGEGT. CDR3 size: 14 residues. V was clipped by 0 bases and J by 5 bases, with 10 bases between them. The CDR3 sequence: CASSYSGGRTEAFF. The CDR3 coding sequence is TGTGCCAGCAGTTACTCGGGGGGGAGGACTGAAGCTTTCTTT.